One and the same sample provided the 17 T cell receptor beta chains below, sequenced in a study of patients and donors after allogeneic stem cell transplantation. TCRdb re-called the RT-PCR reads with MiXCR, one entry per CDR3 protein. Of about a million distinct CDR3 sequences in the sample, over 15% were seen once. Material: blood, either unsorted or a sorted T cell fraction (not recorded which). The receptor set was obtained from a human donor who was either an allogeneic HSCT recipient or a stem cell or donor lymphocyte infusion donor (not recorded which). It is not recorded whose cells these are; they may come from a transplant donor.

The genes are TRBV20-1 and TRBJ1-2; 8 bases line up with TRBD1. J was trimmed by 4 bases and V by 2 bases; bases with no gene match: 9. The CDR3 is 15 amino acids. CDR1 and CDR2 from the germline V gene are DFQATT and SNEGSKA (reference sequence). The CDR3 region is CSARPLGQGPYGYTF. The CDR3 DNA is TGCAGTGCTAGACCGTTAGGACAGGGCCCCTATGGCTACACCTTC.

This chain connects TRBV7-2 to TRBJ2-3; no clear D. Germline V CDR1 and CDR2: SGHTA, FQGNSA. The CDR3 is made up of 16 amino acids. Between the trimmed V and J ends, which lost 1 base and 3 bases, there was a span of 14 bases. In DNA, the CDR3 is TGTGCCAGCAGCTTAGGGACCGCCCCCCGGACAGATACGCAGTATTTT. Translation gives CASSLGTAPRTDTQYF.

This clonotype showed up just a few times. The rearrangement joins TRBV9 to TRBJ2-5; D not resolved. The CDR3 sequence is 14 residues long. V lost 0 bases to trimming and J lost 7 bases, with 13 bases between them. CDR1 and CDR2 from the germline V gene are SGDLS and YYNGEE. The DNA for the CDR3 is TGTGCCAGCAGCGTAGAAGAACTGCCAGGGACCCAGTACTTC. Residues: CASSVEELPGTQYF.

The genes are TRBV6-2 or TRBV6-3 and TRBJ1-4; no reliable D call. The V gene's germline CDR1 is MNHEY and CDR2 SVGEGT. Trimming shortened V by 6 bases and J by 5 bases, and 16 bases separated the two germline ends. There are 15 residues in the CDR3. CDR3 amino acids: CASSRLSRENEKLFF. CDR3 nucleotides: TGTGCCAGCAGCCGACTTTCGCGTGAGAATGAAAAACTGTTTTTT.

This rearrangement joins TRBV10-3 to TRBJ2-7; D perhaps matches TRBD2 (6 bases). This CDR3 contains 13 residues. V lost 6 bases, J lost 4 bases, and 13 bases lay in between. Per the germline V gene, CDR1 is ENHRY and CDR2 is SYGVKD. CDR3 nucleotide sequence: TGTGCCATCAGGCGGGACTTTCTGTACGAGCAGTACTTC. As protein: CAIRRDFLYEQYF.

The V gene is TRBV19, the J gene TRBJ1-2, with a tentative D call TRBD1 (6 bases). Germline V CDR1 and CDR2: LNHDA, SQIVND (reference sequence). Deletions cut 10 bases from V and 8 bases from J, with 17 bases between. CDR3 length: 12 amino acids. CDR3 sequence reads: CANPRTGLGYTF. Written as DNA, the CDR3 is TGTGCCAACCCCCGCACAGGGTTAGGCTACACCTTC.

The rearrangement joins TRBV7-9 to TRBJ2-5; 9 bases map to TRBD1. The length of the CDR3 is 15 residues. With V trimmed by 5 bases and J by 2 bases, 6 bases remained unmatched. The germline CDR1 and CDR2 sequences are SEHNR and FQNEAQ (reference sequence). CDR3 amino acids: CASSPGTGPQETQYF. The CDR3, as DNA: TGTGCCAGCAGCCCCGGGACAGGGCCACAAGAGACCCAGTACTTC. Combining the CDR3 with reference TRBV7-9 and TRBJ2-5 gives the whole variable domain DTGVSQNPRHKITKRGQNVTFRCDPISEHNRLYWYRQTLGQGPEFLTYFQNEAQLEKSRLLSDRFSAERPKGSFSTLEIQRTEQGDSAMYLCASSPGTGPQETQYFGPGTRLLVL.

The V gene is TRBV5-6, the J gene TRBJ1-1; D not resolved. CDR3 size: 17 residues. The V and J ends lost 4 bases and 0 bases respectively, with 19 bases between them. Germline-derived CDR1 and CDR2 are SGHDT and YYEEEE. CDR3 loop: CASSPVGQDHMNTEAFF. The CDR3 DNA reads TGTGCCAGCAGCCCCGTCGGGCAGGATCACATGAACACTGAAGCTTTCTTT.

This clonotype has just a few counts. This sequence joins TRBV6-5 and TRBJ2-5; 7 bases are shared with TRBD2. This CDR3 region has 14 residues. Germline CDR1 MNHEY, CDR2 SVGAGI. Unmatched junction bases numbered 2, after V lost 2 bases and J lost 2 bases. The CDR3 reads CASSYLAAQETQYF. In DNA, the CDR3 is TGTGCCAGCAGTTACCTAGCGGCGCAAGAGACCCAGTACTTC.

The chain carries TRBV7-6 and TRBJ1-4; TRBD1 matches 8 bases. CDR1 and CDR2 from the germline V gene are SGHVS and FNYEAQ. Unmatched junction bases numbered 10, after V lost 4 bases and J lost 3 bases. CDR3 length: 17 residues. CDR3 loop: CASSSIRGQGSNEKLFF. In DNA form, the CDR3 reads TGTGCCAGCAGCTCGATCCGCGGACAGGGTTCTAATGAAAAACTGTTTTTT. The variable domain in full, completed from reference TRBV7-6 and TRBJ1-4, reads GAGVSQSPRYKVTKRGQDVALRCDPISGHVSLYWYRQALGQGPEFLTYFNYEAQQDKSGLPNDRFSAERPEGSISTLTIQRTEQRDSAMYRCASSSIRGQGSNEKLFFGSGTQLSVL.

The sample holds a few counts of this clonotype. V and J are TRBV12-3 or TRBV12-4 and TRBJ2-3; TRBD1 might be the D (7 bases). V lost 5 bases and J 2 bases, leaving 20 bases between the germline ends. The CDR3 is 17 residues long. The CDR3 DNA reads as TGTGCCAGCAGTCCCCTACAGGGGACTGGTCCCACAGATACGCAGTATTTT. It yields the protein CASSPLQGTGPTDTQYF.

In this sample, this clonotype turned up a few times. The chain recombines TRBV29-1 with TRBJ2-1; no reliable D call. From germline, CDR1 is SQVTM and CDR2 ANQGSEA. Trimming left V 5 bases short and J 7 bases short, with 18 bases between. The CDR3 loop spans 14 amino acids. The CDR3 loop is CSVPVGLSSNEQFF. The DNA for the CDR3 is TGCAGCGTTCCAGTGGGTCTCTCGTCAAATGAGCAGTTCTTC.

This chain connects TRBV9 to TRBJ2-2; no clear D. V lost 6 bases to trimming and J lost 0 bases, with 24 bases between them. This CDR3 is 19 amino acids long. Per the germline V gene, CDR1 is SGDLS and CDR2 is YYNGEE. The CDR3 protein is CASNSPQRATPSNTGELFF. Here the CDR3 DNA reads TGTGCCAGCAACAGTCCCCAGCGTGCGACCCCTTCGAACACCGGGGAGCTGTTTTTT.

This clonotype was detected a few times. The chain joins TRBV27 to TRBJ2-2; TRBD1 aligns across 9 bases. Germline V CDR1 and CDR2: MNHEY, SMNVEV (reference sequence). The CDR3 has 14 residues. Trimming at V came to 10 bases and at J to 0 bases, leaving 3 bases not matched to a gene. The CDR3 is CATRDRANTGELFF. CDR3 sequence (DNA): TGTGCCACCCGGGACAGGGCGAACACCGGGGAGCTGTTTTTT.

This clonotype was counted only a few times. The chain recombines TRBV24-1 with TRBJ2-1; no firm D call. Looked up from germline, CDR1 is KGHDR and CDR2 is SFDVKD. This CDR3 is built from 14 residues. The V end was cut by 5 bases, the J end by 6 bases, with 13 bases between. DNA of the CDR3: TGTGCCACCAGTGTGGGTGGGTTAAGCAATGAGCAGTTCTTC. Protein product: CATSVGGLSNEQFF.

This clonotype was seen a handful of times. The chain couples TRBV20-1 to TRBJ2-1; D remains unclear. Germline assignment: CDR1 DFQATT and CDR2 SNEGSKA (reference sequence). The germline V and J ends were trimmed by 6 bases and 0 bases, with 15 bases remaining between them. This CDR3 contains 15 residues. CDR3 protein: CSAGATFSSYNEQFF. CDR3 DNA: TGCAGTGCGGGTGCGACCTTTAGCTCCTACAATGAGCAGTTCTTC.

This clonotype occurred a few times. The chain has TRBV5-1 and TRBJ2-7; 8 bases match TRBD2. There are 15 residues in the CDR3. V shed 5 bases, J shed 6 bases, and the junction held 13 bases outside the gene matches. Per the germline V gene, CDR1 is SGHRS and CDR2 is YFSETQ. CDR3 sequence reads: CASRHSGKALIEQYF. CDR3 nucleotide sequence: TGCGCCAGCAGACATAGCGGGAAGGCCCTCATCGAGCAGTACTTC.